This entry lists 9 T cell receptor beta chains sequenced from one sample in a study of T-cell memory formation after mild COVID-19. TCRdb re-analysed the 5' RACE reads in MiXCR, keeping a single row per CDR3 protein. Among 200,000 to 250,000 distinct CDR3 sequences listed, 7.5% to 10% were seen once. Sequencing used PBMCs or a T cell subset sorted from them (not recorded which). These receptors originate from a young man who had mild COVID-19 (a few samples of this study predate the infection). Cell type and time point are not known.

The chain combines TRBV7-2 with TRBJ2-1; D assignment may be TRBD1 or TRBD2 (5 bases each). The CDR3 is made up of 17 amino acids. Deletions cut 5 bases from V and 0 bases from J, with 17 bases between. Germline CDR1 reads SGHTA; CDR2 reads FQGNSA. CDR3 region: CASSLRGGYSSYNEQFF. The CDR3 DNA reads TGTGCCAGCAGCCTTCGTGGGGGATACAGCTCCTACAATGAGCAGTTCTTC.

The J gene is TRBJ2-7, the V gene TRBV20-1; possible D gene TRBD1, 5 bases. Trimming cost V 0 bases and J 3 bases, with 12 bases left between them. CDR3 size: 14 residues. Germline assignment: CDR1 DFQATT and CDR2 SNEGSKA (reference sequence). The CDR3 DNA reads TGCAGTGCTAGAGAGGCCCTAGACAGCTACGAGCAGTACGTC. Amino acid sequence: CSAREALDSYEQYV.

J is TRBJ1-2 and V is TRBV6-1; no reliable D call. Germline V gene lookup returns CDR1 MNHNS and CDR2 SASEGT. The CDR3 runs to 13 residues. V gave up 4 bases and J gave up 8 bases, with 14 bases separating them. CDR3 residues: CASSVLPAAGYTF. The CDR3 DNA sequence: TGTGCCAGCAGTGTTCTCCCCGCCGCCGGCTACACCTTC.

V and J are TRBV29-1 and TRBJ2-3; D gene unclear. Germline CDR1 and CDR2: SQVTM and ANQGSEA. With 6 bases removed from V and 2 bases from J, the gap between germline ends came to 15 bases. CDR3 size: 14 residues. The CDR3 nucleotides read TGCAGCGTCCCGACCAAACTAAACACAGATACGCAGTATTTT. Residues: CSVPTKLNTDTQYF.

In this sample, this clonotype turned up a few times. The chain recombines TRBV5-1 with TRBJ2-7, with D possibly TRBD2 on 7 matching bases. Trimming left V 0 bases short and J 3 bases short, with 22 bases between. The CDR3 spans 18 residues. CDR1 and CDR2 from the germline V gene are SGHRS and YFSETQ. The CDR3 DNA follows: TGCGCCAGCAGCTTGGTCTCCATGCGGGGCGGGGGCAGCTACGAGCAGTACGTC. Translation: CASSLVSMRGGGSYEQYV.

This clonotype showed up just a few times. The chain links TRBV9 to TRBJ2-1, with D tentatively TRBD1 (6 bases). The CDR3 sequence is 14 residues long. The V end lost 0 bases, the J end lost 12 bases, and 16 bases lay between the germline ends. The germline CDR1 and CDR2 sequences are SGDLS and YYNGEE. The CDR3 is CASSVAGGGEPQFF. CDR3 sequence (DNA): TGTGCCAGCAGCGTAGCTGGTGGGGGCGAACCGCAGTTCTTC.

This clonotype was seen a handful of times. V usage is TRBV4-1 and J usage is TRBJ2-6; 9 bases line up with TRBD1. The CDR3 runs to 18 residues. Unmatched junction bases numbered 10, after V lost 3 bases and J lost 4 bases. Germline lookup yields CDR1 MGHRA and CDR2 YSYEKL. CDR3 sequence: CASSQQTGGVAGANVLTF. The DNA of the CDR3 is TGCGCCAGCAGCCAGCAGACAGGGGGAGTAGCGGGGGCCAACGTCCTGACTTTC.

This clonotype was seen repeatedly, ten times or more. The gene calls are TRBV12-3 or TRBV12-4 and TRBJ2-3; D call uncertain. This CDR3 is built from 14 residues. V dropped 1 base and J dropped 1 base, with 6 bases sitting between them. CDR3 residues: CASSLVGRTDTQYF. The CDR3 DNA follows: TGTGCCAGCAGTTTAGTAGGGCGCACAGATACGCAGTATTTT.

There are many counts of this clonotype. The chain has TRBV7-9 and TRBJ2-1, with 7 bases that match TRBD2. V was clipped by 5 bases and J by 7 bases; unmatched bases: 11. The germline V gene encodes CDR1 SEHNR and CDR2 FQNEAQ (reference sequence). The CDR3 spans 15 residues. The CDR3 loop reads CASSKSGEGWNEQFF. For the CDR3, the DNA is TGTGCCAGCAGCAAGAGCGGGGAAGGGTGGAATGAGCAGTTCTTC.